This T cell receptor beta chain was identified during a study of blood T cell repertoires in COVID-19. Study as a whole: COVID-19 samples from acute and convalescent phases originated in the United States, Italy and Spain. T cells, B-cell-depleted T cells, or PBMCs provided the cDNA or gDNA that served as material.

This clone was recorded once. Original methodology: Nucleated cell counts were estimated from reference gene primer amplification. Generated by immunoSEQ multiplex PCR, the TCRdb table keeps only in-frame clones and is missing some. V and J calls and clone size are copied from that table; D and trimming were computed from the DNA. The sample includes about 380,000 clones, 70% to 85% of them seen just once. Material for sequencing was peripheral blood. This TCR was sampled from a human donor with acute or convalescent COVID-19. The donor label of this sample is uncertain.

The chain's CDR3 is CASSYVGQGRSPLHF. For the CDR3, the DNA is TGTGCCAGTAGTTATGTGGGACAGGGGCGGTCACCCCTCCACTTT. This chain connects TRBV19 to TRBJ1-6; the match to TRBD1 covers 10 bases. The V segment lost 5 bases and the J segment 10 bases; nucleotides outside the gene matches: 8. The CDR3 has 15 residues. Germline CDR1 and CDR2: LNHDA and SQIVND (reference sequence).